Shown below are 18 T cell receptor beta chains from a single sample sequenced in a study of cytomegalovirus exposure and HLA in healthy donors (dated by TCRdb to between 2016 and 2019). Library preparation was by the immunoSEQ multiplex PCR assay. The multiplex PCR relied on a mix of 60 forward primers for TCR Vbeta segments and 13 reverse primers for TCR Jbeta segments. Sourced from immuneACCESS, this table was stored by TCRdb with only in-frame sequences that have V and J called. A share of the clones is absent; for the studies checked, an unresolved V gene accounts for under half, and the remainder has no known explanation. The data table for this sample lists about 96,000 clones. Around 3.4% of the sample is taken by the ten largest. Sequenced sample: PBMCs. These receptors all stem from a woman in her thirties in good health and CMV-seronegative.

V is TRBV4-1 and J is TRBJ2-5; 7 nucleotides line up with TRBD2. The DNA end lines up better with TRBJ2-7; the J call may be wrong. In germline, CDR1 is MGHRA, CDR2 YSYEKL. The CDR3 is 16 amino acids. The CDR3 region is CASSQVHRGRAYEQYF. CDR3 sequence (DNA): TGCGCCAGCAGCCAAGTACATCGCGGGAGAGCATACGAGCAGTACTTC.

As for this clone: Different DNA sequences within this sample yield the same CDR3. V is TRBV7-2 and J is TRBJ2-5; 9 bases map to TRBD1. Germline CDR1 SGHTA, CDR2 FQGNSA. The V and J ends lost 5 bases and 5 bases, in that order; junction bases with no gene match: 3. CDR3 length: 13 residues. The CDR3 DNA sequence: TGTGCCAGCAGCCGGGACAGGGAGGAGACCCAGTACTTC. Translated: CASSRDREETQYF.

The CDR3 sequence is CASSSGHNNSPLHF. CDR3 nucleotide sequence: TGTGCCAGCAGTTCGGGACACAATAATTCACCCCTCCACTTT. V and J are TRBV6-6 and TRBJ1-6, with D maybe TRBD1 (6 bases). The germline V gene encodes CDR1 MNHNY and CDR2 SVGAGI (reference sequence). The CDR3 is made up of 14 amino acids. V lost 4 bases, J lost 5 bases, and 9 bases lay in between.

The chain uses TRBV28 and TRBJ2-2; D is possibly TRBD1 (6 bases). The CDR3 sequence is 16 residues long. The V and J ends lost 0 bases and 1 base respectively, with 9 bases between them. The V gene's germline CDR1 is MDHEN and CDR2 SYDVKM. CDR3 sequence: CASSLWQGLNTGELFF. The CDR3 bases are TGTGCCAGCAGTTTATGGCAGGGGCTGAACACCGGGGAGCTGTTTTTT.

This chain links TRBV6-1 with TRBJ2-3, with D maybe TRBD2 (5 bases). Deletions cut 3 bases from V and 2 bases from J, with 9 bases between. The CDR3 is 14 residues long. Germline V lookup: CDR1 MNHNS, CDR2 SASEGT. The CDR3 here is CASSDGVFTDTQYF. The CDR3 DNA reads TGTGCCAGCAGTGACGGGGTTTTCACAGATACGCAGTATTTT.

The chain couples TRBV6-6 to TRBJ1-6; a weak D match, TRBD1 (5 bases). The CDR3 runs 15 residues. In germline, CDR1 is MNHNY, CDR2 SVGAGI (reference sequence). V was trimmed by 8 bases and J by 5 bases, leaving 16 bases between them. In DNA, the CDR3 is TGTGCCAGCCCGGACCTAGGGGCGGATAATTCACCCCTCCACTTT. Translated, it gives CASPDLGADNSPLHF.

The chain carries TRBV4-1 and TRBJ2-2, with 10 bases matching TRBD1. The CDR3 spans 16 residues. Per germline, CDR1 MGHRA and CDR2 YSYEKL. The ends lost 4 bases at V and 4 bases at J; junction bases unmatched: 6. The CDR3 loop reads CASSPWTGGRTGELFF. Written as DNA, the CDR3 is TGCGCCAGCAGCCCCTGGACAGGGGGACGCACCGGGGAGCTGTTTTTT.

This chain connects TRBV28 to TRBJ1-1; no clear D. The germline CDR1 and CDR2 sequences are MDHEN and SYDVKM. Trimming left V 3 bases short and J 8 bases short, with 10 bases between. The CDR3 contains 12 residues. CDR3 in DNA: TGTGCCAGCAGTTTGTGGGAGGGAGAAGCTTTCTTT. Protein sequence: CASSLWEGEAFF.

DNA for the CDR3: TGTGCCAGCACCCCCCGATTTCTAGCGGGGGCCACTCACGAGCAGTACTTC. It translates to CASTPRFLAGATHEQYF. V usage is TRBV7-9 and J usage is TRBJ2-7, with 10 nucleotides matching TRBD2. J lost 5 bases, V lost 7 bases, and 17 bases had no gene match. Germline values: CDR1 SEHNR, CDR2 FQNEAQ (reference sequence). The CDR3 covers 17 residues.

The rearrangement links TRBV28 to TRBJ2-7, with D maybe TRBD2 (6 bases). V shed 8 bases and J shed 6 bases, with 20 bases lying between them. CDR1 and CDR2 (germline): MDHEN, SYDVKM. The length of the CDR3 is 14 residues. CDR3: CASPHSGSGVEQYF. The DNA for the CDR3 is TGTGCCAGCCCTCATAGCGGCTCGGGGGTCGAGCAGTACTTC.

J is TRBJ1-5 and V is TRBV25-1, with D perhaps matching TRBD1 (6 bases). V shed 4 bases and J shed 1 base, with 17 bases lying between them. The CDR3 runs 17 residues. CDR1 is MGHDK and CDR2 is SYGVNS in the germline V gene. The CDR3 spells CASSGVTGTGSNQPQHF. DNA for the CDR3: TGTGCCAGCAGTGGAGTGACAGGCACGGGAAGCAATCAGCCCCAGCATTTT.

The chain couples TRBV4-2 to TRBJ2-7; tentative D call: TRBD2 (6 bases). The germline V gene has CDR1 LGHNA and CDR2 YNFKEQ. CDR3 size: 13 residues. V shed 1 base and J shed 9 bases, with 13 bases lying between them. CDR3 DNA sequence: TGTGCCAGCAGCCAAGCCCCAAGGGAGGTGCAGTACTTC. Protein product: CASSQAPREVQYF.

The CDR3 coding sequence is TGTGCCAGCAGCATAACTAGCGGGTCTAACAATGAGCAGTTCTTC. It specifies CASSITSGSNNEQFF. J is TRBJ2-1 and V is TRBV6-4, with 9 nucleotides matching TRBD2. The germline gives CDR1 MRHNA, CDR2 SNTAGT. The CDR3 is 15 amino acids. Trimming at V came to 6 bases and at J to 5 bases, leaving 8 bases not matched to a gene.

The chain combines TRBV10-3 with TRBJ2-3; weak D call: TRBD2 (8 bases). This CDR3 region has 16 residues. Germline CDR1 and CDR2: ENHRY and SYGVKD. Trimming shortened V by 9 bases and J by 0 bases, and 19 bases separated the two germline ends. Here the CDR3 reads CAIQGERGLSTDTQYF. The CDR3 coding sequence is TGTGCCATTCAGGGGGAGCGGGGGCTTAGCACAGATACGCAGTATTTT.

The chain recombines TRBV11-3 with TRBJ2-3; D gene unclear. Germline assignment: CDR1 SGHNT and CDR2 YENEEA. CDR3 length: 12 residues. Between the trimmed V and J ends, which lost 7 bases and 10 bases, there was a span of 15 bases. The CDR3 DNA sequence: TGTGCCAGCACCAACTACGGCTTGCCGCAGTATTTT. Residues: CASTNYGLPQYF. Variable domain in full (rest from reference TRBV11-3 and TRBJ2-3): EAGVVQSPRYKIIEKKQPVAFWCNPISGHNTLYWYLQNLGQGPELLIRYENEEAVDDSQLPKDRFSAERLKGVDSTLKIQPAELGDSAVYLCASTNYGLPQYFGPGTRLTVL.

The chain carries TRBV10-2 and TRBJ1-5; D is unresolved. Germline lookup yields CDR1 WSHSY and CDR2 SAAADI. V was shortened by 3 bases and J by 4 bases, with 10 bases between the two germline ends. CDR3 length: 14 amino acids. The CDR3 is CASSDLPRNQPQHF. The CDR3 DNA reads as TGCGCCAGCAGTGACCTCCCTAGAAATCAGCCCCAGCATTTT.

The chain uses TRBV29-1 and TRBJ1-2; TRBD1 is a possible D gene (5 bases). This CDR3 is 13 amino acids long. Per germline, CDR1 SQVTM and CDR2 ANQGSEA. The V gene lost 4 bases and the J gene lost 3 bases, with 12 bases spanning the gap. The CDR3, as DNA: TGCAGCGTTGCCCAGGGTCGGGACTATGGCTACACCTTC. Residues: CSVAQGRDYGYTF. The variable domain in full, with the rest retrieved from reference TRBV29-1 and TRBJ1-2, is SAVISQKPSRDICQRGTSLTIQCQVDSQVTMMFWYRQQPGQSLTLIATANQGSEATYESGFVIDKFPISRPNLTFSTLTVSNMSPEDSSIYLCSVAQGRDYGYTFGSGTRLTVV.

This chain uses TRBV9 with TRBJ1-6; possibly TRBD1 for D (5 bases). Germline V gene lookup returns CDR1 SGDLS and CDR2 YYNGEE. The CDR3 totals 15 residues. V lost 0 bases and J lost 8, with 12 bases in between. CDR3 sequence reads: CASSVGAGGDSPLHF. The DNA for the CDR3 is TGTGCCAGCAGCGTAGGGGCAGGAGGGGATTCACCCCTCCACTTT.